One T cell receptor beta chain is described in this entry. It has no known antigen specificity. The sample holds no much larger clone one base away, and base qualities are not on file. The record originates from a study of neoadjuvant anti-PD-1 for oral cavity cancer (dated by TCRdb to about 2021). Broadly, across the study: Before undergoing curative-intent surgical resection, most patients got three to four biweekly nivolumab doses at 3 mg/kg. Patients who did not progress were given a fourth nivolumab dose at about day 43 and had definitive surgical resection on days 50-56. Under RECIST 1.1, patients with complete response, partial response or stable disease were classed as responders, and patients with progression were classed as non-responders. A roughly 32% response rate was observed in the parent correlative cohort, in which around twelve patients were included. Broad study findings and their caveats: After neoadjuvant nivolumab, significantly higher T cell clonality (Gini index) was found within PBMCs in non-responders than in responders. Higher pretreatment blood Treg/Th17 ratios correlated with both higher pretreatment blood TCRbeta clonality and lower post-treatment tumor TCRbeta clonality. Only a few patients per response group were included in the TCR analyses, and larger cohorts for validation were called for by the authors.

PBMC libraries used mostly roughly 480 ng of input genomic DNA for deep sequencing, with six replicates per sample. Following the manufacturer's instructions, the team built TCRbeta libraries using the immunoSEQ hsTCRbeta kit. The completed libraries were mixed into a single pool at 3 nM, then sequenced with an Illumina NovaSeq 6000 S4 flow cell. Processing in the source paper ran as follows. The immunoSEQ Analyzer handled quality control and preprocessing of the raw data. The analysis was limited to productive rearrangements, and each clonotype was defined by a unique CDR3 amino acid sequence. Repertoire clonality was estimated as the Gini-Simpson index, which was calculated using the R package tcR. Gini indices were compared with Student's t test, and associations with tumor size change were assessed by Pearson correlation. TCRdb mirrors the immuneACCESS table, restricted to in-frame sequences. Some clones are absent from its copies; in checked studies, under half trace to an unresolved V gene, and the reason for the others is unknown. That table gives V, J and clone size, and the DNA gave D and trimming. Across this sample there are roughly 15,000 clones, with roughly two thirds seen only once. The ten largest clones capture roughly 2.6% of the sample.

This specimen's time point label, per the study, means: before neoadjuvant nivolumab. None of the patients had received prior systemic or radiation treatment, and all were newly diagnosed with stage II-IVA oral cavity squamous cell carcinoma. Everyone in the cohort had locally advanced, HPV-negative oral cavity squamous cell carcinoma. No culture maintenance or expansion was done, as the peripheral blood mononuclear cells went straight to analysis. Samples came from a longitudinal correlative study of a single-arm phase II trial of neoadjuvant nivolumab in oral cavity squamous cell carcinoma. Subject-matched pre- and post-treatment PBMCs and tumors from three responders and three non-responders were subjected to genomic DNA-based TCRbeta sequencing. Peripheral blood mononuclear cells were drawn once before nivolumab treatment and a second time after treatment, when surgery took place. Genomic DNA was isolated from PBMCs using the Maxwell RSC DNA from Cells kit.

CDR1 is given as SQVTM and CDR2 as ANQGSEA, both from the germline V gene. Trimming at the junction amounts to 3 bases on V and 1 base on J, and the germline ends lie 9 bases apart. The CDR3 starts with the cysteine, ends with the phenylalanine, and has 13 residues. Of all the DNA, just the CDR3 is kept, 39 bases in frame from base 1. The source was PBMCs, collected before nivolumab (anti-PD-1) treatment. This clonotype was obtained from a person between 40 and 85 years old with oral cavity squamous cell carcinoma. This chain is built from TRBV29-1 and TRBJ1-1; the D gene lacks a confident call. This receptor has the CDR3 CSVEYLENTEAFF. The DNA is TGCAGCGTTGAGTACTTGGAGAACACTGAAGCTTTCTTT.